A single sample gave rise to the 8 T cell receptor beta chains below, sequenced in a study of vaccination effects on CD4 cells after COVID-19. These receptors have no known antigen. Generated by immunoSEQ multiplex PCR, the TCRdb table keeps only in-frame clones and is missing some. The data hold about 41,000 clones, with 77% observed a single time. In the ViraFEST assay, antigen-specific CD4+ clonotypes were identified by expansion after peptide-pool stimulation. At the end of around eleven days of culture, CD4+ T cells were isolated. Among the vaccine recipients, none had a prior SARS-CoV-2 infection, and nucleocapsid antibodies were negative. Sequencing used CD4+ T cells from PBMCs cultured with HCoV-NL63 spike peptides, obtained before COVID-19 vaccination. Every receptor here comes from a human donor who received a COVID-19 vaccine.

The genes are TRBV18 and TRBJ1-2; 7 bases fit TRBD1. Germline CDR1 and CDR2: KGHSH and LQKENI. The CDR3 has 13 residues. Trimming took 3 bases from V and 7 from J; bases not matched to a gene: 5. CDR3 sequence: CASSPTGEGGYTF. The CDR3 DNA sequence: TGTGCCAGCTCACCCACAGGGGAGGGTGGCTACACCTTC.

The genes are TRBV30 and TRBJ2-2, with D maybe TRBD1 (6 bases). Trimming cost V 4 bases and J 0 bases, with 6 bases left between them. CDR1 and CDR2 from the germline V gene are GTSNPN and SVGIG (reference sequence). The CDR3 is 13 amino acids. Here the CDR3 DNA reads TGTGCCTGGAACAGGGCGAACACCGGGGAGCTGTTTTTT. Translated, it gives CAWNRANTGELFF.

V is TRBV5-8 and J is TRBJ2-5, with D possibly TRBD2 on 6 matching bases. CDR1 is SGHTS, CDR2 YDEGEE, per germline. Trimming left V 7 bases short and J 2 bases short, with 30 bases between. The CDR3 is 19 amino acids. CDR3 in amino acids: CASPRGHFWDGGAQETQYF. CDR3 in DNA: TGTGCCAGCCCCCGCGGTCACTTTTGGGACGGGGGTGCTCAAGAGACCCAGTACTTC.

The CDR3 nucleotides read TGCAGCGCTGATACCTCTGGGGCCAACGTCCTGACTTTC. This translates into CSADTSGANVLTF. The chain has TRBV29-1 and TRBJ2-6; no reliable D call. In germline, CDR1 is SQVTM, CDR2 ANQGSEA. With 7 bases removed from V and 0 bases from J, the gap between germline ends came to 7 bases. This CDR3 is 13 amino acids long.

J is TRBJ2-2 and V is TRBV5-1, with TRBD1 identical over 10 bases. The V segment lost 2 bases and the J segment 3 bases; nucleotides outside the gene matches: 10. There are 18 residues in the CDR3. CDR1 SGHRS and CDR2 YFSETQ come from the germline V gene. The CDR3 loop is CASSFFPSGTGDTGELFF. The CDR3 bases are TGCGCCAGCAGCTTTTTTCCGTCCGGGACAGGGGACACCGGGGAGCTGTTTTTT.

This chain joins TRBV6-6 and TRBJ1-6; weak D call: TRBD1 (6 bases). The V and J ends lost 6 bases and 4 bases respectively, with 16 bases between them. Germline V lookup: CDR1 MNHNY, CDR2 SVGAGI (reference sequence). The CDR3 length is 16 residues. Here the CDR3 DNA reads TGTGCCAGCAGCTCCCCCCCTACAGGGTATAATTCACCCCTCCACTTT. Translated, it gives CASSSPPTGYNSPLHF.

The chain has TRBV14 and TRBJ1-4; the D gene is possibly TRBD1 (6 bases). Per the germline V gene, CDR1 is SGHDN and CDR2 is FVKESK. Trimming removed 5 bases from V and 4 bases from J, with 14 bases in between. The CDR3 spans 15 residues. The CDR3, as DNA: TGTGCCAGCAGCAAAGGACAGAACAGTAATGAAAAACTGTTTTTT. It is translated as CASSKGQNSNEKLFF.

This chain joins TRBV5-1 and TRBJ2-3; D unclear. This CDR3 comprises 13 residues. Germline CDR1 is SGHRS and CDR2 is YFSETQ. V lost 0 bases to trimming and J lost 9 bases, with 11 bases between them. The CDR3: CASSLGGEGTQYF. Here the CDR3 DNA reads TGCGCCAGCAGCTTGGGTGGGGAAGGGACGCAGTATTTT.